The 32 T cell receptor beta chains listed next were all sequenced from one sample in a study of blood T cells in healthy people across ages. The second PCR ran 7 to 11 cycles with a sample-barcoded 5' primer and J-beta primers. TCRdb recomputed calls from the 5' RACE reads with MiXCR, one row per CDR3 protein. The sample shows 700,000 to 850,000 distinct CDR3 sequences, roughly 35% of them seen only once. Sequencing used blood. The receptors derive from a man in his late teens or twenties in good health.

This clonotype was observed at least ten times. The chain joins TRBV7-9 to TRBJ2-3; no firm D call. V was pared by 5 bases and J by 0 bases, with 12 bases between. CDR1 SEHNR and CDR2 FQNEAQ come from the germline V gene (reference sequence). The CDR3 spans 15 residues. The CDR3 is CASSQVETSTDTQYF. The CDR3 nucleotides read TGTGCCAGCAGCCAAGTGGAGACTAGCACAGATACGCAGTATTTT.

This clonotype has just a few counts. The V call is TRBV4-2, the J call TRBJ1-2; a possible D gene is TRBD1 (6 bases). The length of the CDR3 is 15 residues. CDR1 and CDR2 (germline): LGHNA, YNFKEQ. V was shortened by 3 bases and J by 7 bases, with 18 bases between the two germline ends. CDR3 residues: CASSQLKQGLGGYTF. As DNA, the CDR3 is TGTGCCAGCAGCCAGCTCAAACAGGGCCTTGGTGGCTACACCTTC.

A few counts support this clonotype. The chain couples TRBV6-5 to TRBJ2-2, with D perhaps matching TRBD2 (6 bases). This CDR3 has 13 residues. V lost 7 bases, J lost 3 bases, and 9 bases lay in between. Germline V lookup: CDR1 MNHEY, CDR2 SVGAGI. The CDR3, as DNA: TGTGCCAGCATAGCGGTATACACCGGGGAGCTGTTTTTT. This sequence encodes CASIAVYTGELFF.

The J gene is TRBJ2-5, the V gene TRBV4-1, with D uncertain. V was cut by 1 base and J by 11 bases, with 11 bases left in between. The CDR3 spans 12 residues. CDR1 and CDR2 (germline): MGHRA, YSYEKL. CDR3 in DNA: TGCGCCAGCAGCCAAGGTCGGAATGAGCAGTACTTC. This translates into CASSQGRNEQYF.

This clonotype was found many times. V gene TRBV5-5 combines with J gene TRBJ2-1, with D perhaps TRBD1 (7 bases). Germline CDR1 SGHKS, CDR2 YYEKEE (reference sequence). Trimming removed 4 bases from V and 3 bases from J, with 14 bases in between. The CDR3 has 15 residues. The CDR3 DNA follows: TGTGCCAGCAGCCTTACAGGGGAGGTCTACAATGAGCAGTTCTTC. Translation gives CASSLTGEVYNEQFF.

The rearrangement uses TRBV20-1 and TRBJ2-5; TRBD1 might be the D (5 bases). CDR1 is DFQATT, CDR2 SNEGSKA, per germline (reference sequence). The V and J ends lost 4 bases and 0 bases respectively, with 15 bases between them. This CDR3 region has 15 residues. The CDR3, as DNA: TGCAGTGCTACGGCGGAAGCAGGGAACCAAGAGACCCAGTACTTC. Its translation is CSATAEAGNQETQYF.

V is TRBV24-1 and J is TRBJ2-7; D remains ambiguous. Germline assignment: CDR1 KGHDR and CDR2 SFDVKD. The CDR3 sequence is 13 residues long. V was clipped by 1 base and J by 7 bases, with 10 bases between them. CDR3 residues: CATSDLLDNEQYF. In DNA, the CDR3 is TGTGCCACCAGTGATTTACTTGACAATGAGCAGTACTTC.

About this clonotype: Germline is not matched at one junction end, which may reflect a read error. V and J are TRBV20-1 and TRBJ2-3, with 7 nucleotides matching TRBD2. Looked up from germline, CDR1 is DFQATT and CDR2 is SNEGSKA (reference sequence). The CDR3 contains 15 residues. The CDR3 is CSARDLASGTETQYF. In nucleotides, the CDR3 is TGCAGTGCTAGAGATTTAGCTAGCGGCACAGAGACGCAGTATTTT.

The gene calls are TRBV12-3 or TRBV12-4 and TRBJ1-5; perhaps TRBD1 as D (5 bases). CDR3 size: 14 residues. With 4 bases removed from V and 1 base from J, the gap between germline ends came to 8 bases. CDR3 protein: CASSSGTSNQPQHF. The CDR3 DNA sequence: TGTGCCAGCAGTTCCGGGACCAGCAATCAGCCCCAGCATTTT.

The count of this clonotype is one. V is TRBV10-3 and J is TRBJ2-1; possibly TRBD2 for D (7 bases). Germline lookup yields CDR1 ENHRY and CDR2 SYGVKD. The CDR3 contains 17 residues. The V end was cut by 5 bases, the J end by 0 bases, with 17 bases between. CDR3 residues: CAISSTPRGLSYNEQFF. In DNA, the CDR3 is TGTGCCATCAGTTCAACCCCGCGGGGGCTCTCCTACAATGAGCAGTTCTTC.

The chain recombines TRBV20-1 with TRBJ1-2; 7 positions agree with TRBD1. The CDR3 loop spans 14 amino acids. Per the germline V gene, CDR1 is DFQATT and CDR2 is SNEGSKA (reference sequence). Trimming removed 5 bases from V and 3 bases from J; junction bases left unmatched: 9. In DNA, the CDR3 is TGCAGTGCTGGTAGACAGGGTTCGGACTATGGCTACACCTTC. Translated: CSAGRQGSDYGYTF.

At least ten counts were recorded for this clonotype. The V call is TRBV7-2, the J call TRBJ2-3, with D unresolved. The CDR3 covers 14 residues. The V end was cut by 1 base, the J end by 7 bases, with 12 bases between. Germline V CDR1 and CDR2: SGHTA, FQGNSA. The CDR3 reads CASSLDPLQNTQYF. In DNA form, the CDR3 reads TGTGCCAGCAGCTTAGATCCATTACAGAATACGCAGTATTTT.

This clonotype was counted only a few times. The chain joins TRBV5-1 to TRBJ1-2, with D possibly being TRBD1 (5 bases). The CDR3 extends over 15 amino acids. Germline assignment: CDR1 SGHRS and CDR2 YFSETQ. V was pared by 0 bases and J by 8 bases, with 17 bases between. The CDR3 loop reads CASSLVQGGPKGYTF. The CDR3 bases are TGCGCCAGCAGCTTGGTTCAGGGCGGACCTAAAGGCTACACCTTC.

This clonotype turned up a few times. The CDR3 DNA is TGCGCCAGCAGCCAAGAAAAAGGGTCGGGCCGGTATTTT. Translated, it gives CASSQEKGSGRYF. The V call is TRBV4-1, the J call TRBJ2-3, with D unclear. The CDR3 has 13 amino acids. Trimming cost V 0 bases and J 14 bases, with 15 bases left between them. In germline, CDR1 is MGHRA, CDR2 YSYEKL.

The chain combines TRBV5-1 with TRBJ2-5; D perhaps matches TRBD2 (5 bases). The germline gives CDR1 SGHRS, CDR2 YFSETQ. The CDR3 covers 15 residues. Trimming took 0 bases from V and 9 from J, leaving 18 bases between them. This chain's CDR3 is CASSLEQSRAAAQYF. CDR3 in DNA: TGCGCCAGCAGCTTGGAACAATCCAGAGCAGCGGCCCAGTACTTC. Filled out from reference TRBV5-1 and TRBJ2-5, the complete variable domain reads KAGVTQTPRYLIKTRGQQVTLSCSPISGHRSVSWYQQTPGQGLQFLFEYFSETQRNKGNFPGRFSGRQFSNSRSEMNVSTLELGDSALYLCASSLEQSRAAAQYFGPGTRLLVL.

The rearrangement links TRBV28 to TRBJ2-3; TRBD2 is a possible D gene (5 bases). The germline V and J ends were trimmed by 6 bases and 2 bases, with 24 bases remaining between them. Germline CDR1 MDHEN, CDR2 SYDVKM. The CDR3 runs to 18 residues. Written as DNA, the CDR3 is TGTGCCAGCAGCATCCGGGGAGCTTCTTCCTCTCCCACAGATACGCAGTATTTT. Translating it yields CASSIRGASSSPTDTQYF.

This clonotype showed up just a few times. J is TRBJ1-5 and V is TRBV19, with D possibly being TRBD1 (5 bases). The CDR3 runs to 15 residues. With 4 bases removed from V and 1 base from J, the gap between germline ends came to 11 bases. The germline CDR1 and CDR2 sequences are LNHDA and SQIVND (reference sequence). The CDR3 spells CASSNRGASNQPQHF. For the CDR3, the DNA is TGTGCCAGTAGTAACCGTGGGGCGAGCAATCAGCCCCAGCATTTT.

The rearrangement uses TRBV6-5 and TRBJ1-2; TRBD1 agrees at 8 bases. The CDR3 totals 13 residues. Unmatched junction bases numbered 7, after V lost 6 bases and J lost 7 bases. The germline V gene encodes CDR1 MNHEY and CDR2 SVGAGI. The CDR3 loop is CASRGTGIGGYTF. The CDR3 nucleotides are TGTGCCAGCAGAGGGACAGGAATTGGTGGCTACACCTTC.

CDR3 sequence reads: CAIRPSGGWGYQETQYF. In DNA form, the CDR3 reads TGTGCCATCAGGCCCTCCGGCGGGTGGGGGTACCAAGAGACCCAGTACTTC. The chain recombines TRBV10-3 with TRBJ2-5, with D perhaps matching TRBD1 or TRBD2 (5 bases each). Germline V CDR1 and CDR2: ENHRY, SYGVKD. Trimming removed 6 bases from V and 0 bases from J, with 20 bases in between. The length of the CDR3 is 17 residues.

The chain joins TRBV3-1 to TRBJ1-2, with no clear D. Germline-derived CDR1 and CDR2 are LGHDT and YNNKEL (reference sequence). CDR3 length equals 13 residues. Trimming removed 5 bases at V and 6 bases at J, with 13 bases between. The CDR3 loop reads CASSSDITHGYTF. Here the CDR3 DNA reads TGTGCCAGCAGCTCTGACATAACCCATGGCTACACCTTC.

This chain connects TRBV9 to TRBJ2-7; TRBD1 matches 8 bases. This CDR3 spans 14 amino acids. V lost 2 bases to trimming and J lost 7 bases; unmatched junction nucleotides: 8. Germline-derived CDR1 and CDR2 are SGDLS and YYNGEE. CDR3 in amino acids: CASSVRTGSYEQYF. The CDR3 DNA sequence: TGTGCCAGCAGCGTTAGGACAGGGAGTTATGAGCAGTACTTC.

This clonotype showed up just a few times. The chain couples TRBV6-2 or TRBV6-3 to TRBJ2-1, with 10 bases matching TRBD2. J was trimmed by 8 bases and V by 7 bases; bases with no gene match: 2. Germline V CDR1 and CDR2: MNHEY, SVGEGT. The CDR3 length is 12 residues. The CDR3 DNA reads as TGTGCCAGCACTAGCGGGGGTGATGAGCAGTTCTTC. It translates to CASTSGGDEQFF.

This clonotype was observed a few times. The J gene is TRBJ1-5, the V gene TRBV27, with D uncertain. This CDR3 region has 14 residues. Germline V lookup: CDR1 MNHEY, CDR2 SMNVEV (reference sequence). Trimming cost V 8 bases and J 4 bases, with 15 bases left between them. The CDR3 DNA reads TGTGCCAGCGGATCCGGACTGCTTAATCAGCCCCAGCATTTT. Amino acid sequence: CASGSGLLNQPQHF.

This clonotype was counted between two and nine times. The J gene is TRBJ1-2, the V gene TRBV6-2 or TRBV6-3; TRBD1 is a possible D gene (5 bases). The CDR3 has 13 amino acids. V lost 3 bases, J lost 8 bases, and 13 bases lay in between. Germline V CDR1 and CDR2: MNHEY, SVGEGT. CDR3 sequence (DNA): TGTGCCAGCAGTTATCCCCAGGGACGAGGCTACACCTTC. Its translation is CASSYPQGRGYTF.

Regarding this clonotype: Relative to the germline gene, one junction end is altered; a read error may explain this. The rearrangement uses TRBV27 and TRBJ1-4; maybe TRBD1 (5 bases). The CDR3 extends over 16 amino acids. CDR1 MNHEY and CDR2 SMNVEV come from the germline V gene (reference sequence). CDR3 DNA sequence: TGCGCCAGCAGTCCCTACGGGGGGGGAGGCGGGGAAAAACTGTTTTTT. It translates to CASSPYGGGGGEKLFF. Using reference TRBV27 and TRBJ1-4 for the parts outside the CDR3, the full variable domain is EAQVTQNPRYLITVTGKKLTVTCSQNMNHEYMSWYRQDPGLGLRQIYYSMNVEVTDKGDVPEGYKVSRKEKRNFPLILESPSPNQTSLYFCASSPYGGGGGEKLFFGSGTQLSVL.

The V gene is TRBV20-1, the J gene TRBJ2-3; TRBD2 agrees at 10 bases. V lost 5 bases and J lost 4; bases outside the gene matches: 6. This CDR3 has 14 amino acids. Germline CDR1 is DFQATT and CDR2 is SNEGSKA (reference sequence). Here the CDR3 DNA reads TGCAGTGCTTCAACTAGCGGGGTCGCAGATACGCAGTATTTT. This encodes CSASTSGVADTQYF.

A few counts support this clonotype. The chain combines TRBV12-3 or TRBV12-4 with TRBJ2-2; weak D call: TRBD2 (6 bases). CDR3 length: 14 residues. Trimming shortened V by 5 bases and J by 6 bases, and 13 bases separated the two germline ends. CDR3 loop: CASSLPPGAGELFF. In nucleotides, the CDR3 is TGTGCCAGCAGTCTACCCCCGGGGGCCGGGGAGCTGTTTTTT.

The chain recombines TRBV14 with TRBJ2-7, with D maybe TRBD1 (5 bases). Deletions cut 0 bases from V and 3 bases from J, with 9 bases between. Germline loops: CDR1 SGHDN, CDR2 FVKESK. The CDR3 spans 14 residues. In DNA, the CDR3 is TGTGCCAGCAGCCAAGAAAGGGGTATCTACGAGCAGTACTTC. It codes for CASSQERGIYEQYF.

V and J are TRBV25-1 and TRBJ2-5; 9 bases line up with TRBD1. The CDR3 sequence is 16 residues long. Germline V lookup: CDR1 MGHDK, CDR2 SYGVNS. J was trimmed by 3 bases and V by 6 bases; bases with no gene match: 11. The CDR3 coding sequence is TGTGCCAGCAGGGCACCCTGGGGACAGGGAAAAGAGACCCAGTACTTC. Amino acid sequence: CASRAPWGQGKETQYF. The variable domain in full, with the rest retrieved from reference TRBV25-1 and TRBJ2-5, is EADIYQTPRYLVIGTGKKITLECSQTMGHDKMYWYQQDPGMELHLIHYSYGVNSTEKGDLSSESTVSRIRTEHFPLTLESARPSHTSQYLCASRAPWGQGKETQYFGPGTRLLVL.

In its sample, this clonotype was seen a few times. This chain connects TRBV20-1 to TRBJ2-3; 11 nucleotides align to TRBD1. From germline, CDR1 is DFQATT and CDR2 SNEGSKA (reference sequence). V dropped 6 bases and J dropped 4; count of bases not matched to a gene: 3. The CDR3 is 13 amino acids. This CDR3 reads CSARDRGSDTQYF. CDR3 sequence (DNA): TGCAGTGCCCGGGACAGGGGGTCAGATACGCAGTATTTT.

This clonotype was found a few times. The chain couples TRBV27 to TRBJ1-2; D perhaps matches TRBD1 (6 bases). The germline V gene has CDR1 MNHEY and CDR2 SMNVEV (reference sequence). The ends were cut back, 5 bases at V and 7 bases at J, with 20 bases in the middle. This CDR3 region has 15 residues. CDR3 residues: CASSPGQFFHAGYTF. For the CDR3, the DNA is TGTGCCAGCAGTCCAGGACAGTTTTTCCATGCTGGCTACACCTTC.

The chain is built from TRBV7-9 and TRBJ2-2, with TRBD1 matching over 9 bases. The CDR3 covers 15 residues. The J segment lost 6 bases and the V segment lost 5 bases, leaving 7 bases of the junction unmatched. The germline V gene has CDR1 SEHNR and CDR2 FQNEAQ (reference sequence). CDR3: CASSAGTGISGELFF. The CDR3 bases are TGTGCCAGCAGCGCCGGGACAGGGATCTCCGGGGAGCTGTTTTTT.